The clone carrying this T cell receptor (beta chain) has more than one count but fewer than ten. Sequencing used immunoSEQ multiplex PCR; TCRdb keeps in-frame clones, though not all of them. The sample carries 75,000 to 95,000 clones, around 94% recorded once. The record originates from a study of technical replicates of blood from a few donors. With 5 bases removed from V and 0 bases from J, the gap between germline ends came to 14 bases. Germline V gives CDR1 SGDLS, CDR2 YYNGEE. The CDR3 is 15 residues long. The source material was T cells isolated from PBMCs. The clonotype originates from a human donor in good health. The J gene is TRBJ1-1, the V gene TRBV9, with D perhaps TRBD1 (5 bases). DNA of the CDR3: TGTGCCAGCAGTGAACAGGTGATTATGAACACTGAAGCTTTCTTT. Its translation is CASSEQVIMNTEAFF.